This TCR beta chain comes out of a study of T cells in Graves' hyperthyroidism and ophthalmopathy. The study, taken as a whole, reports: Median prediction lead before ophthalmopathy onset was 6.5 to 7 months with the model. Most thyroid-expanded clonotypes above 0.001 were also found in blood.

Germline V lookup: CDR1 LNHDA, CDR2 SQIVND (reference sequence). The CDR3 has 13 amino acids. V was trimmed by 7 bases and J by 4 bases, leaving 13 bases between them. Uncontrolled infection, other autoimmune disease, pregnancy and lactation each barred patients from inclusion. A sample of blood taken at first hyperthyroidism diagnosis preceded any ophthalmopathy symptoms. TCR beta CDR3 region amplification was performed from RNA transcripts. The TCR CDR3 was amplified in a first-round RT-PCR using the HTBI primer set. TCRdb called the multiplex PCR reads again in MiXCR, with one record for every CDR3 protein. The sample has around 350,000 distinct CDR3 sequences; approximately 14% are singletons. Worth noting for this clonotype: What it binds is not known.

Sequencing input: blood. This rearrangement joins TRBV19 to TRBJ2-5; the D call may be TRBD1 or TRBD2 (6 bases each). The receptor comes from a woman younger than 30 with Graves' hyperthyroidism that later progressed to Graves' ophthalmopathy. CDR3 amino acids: CASNRQEGETQYF. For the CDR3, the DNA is TGTGCCAGTAACAGACAGGAGGGAGAGACCCAGTACTTC.